Shown below are 9 T cell receptor beta chains from a single sample sequenced in a study of regulatory and conventional T cells in breast cancer (dated by TCRdb to about 2015). The library relied on PCR. The instrument given in TCRdb is 454 GS FLX Titanium. In-frame beta chains were kept once TCRdb had trimmed the public reads at Q25 with fastp and called clones with MiXCR. A single entry per CDR3 protein holds the most common genes and DNA from its merged rows. The sample table holds around 1,200 distinct CDR3 sequences, of which approximately 41% were seen once. 15% to 20% of the sample goes to the ten largest clones. Sequenced material: regulatory T cells from blood. These receptors were taken from a female donor with breast cancer.

This sequence joins TRBV5-4 and TRBJ1-6, with D hard to call. The V and J ends lost 10 bases and 8 bases respectively, with 13 bases between them. The CDR3 loop spans 12 amino acids. Germline V gene lookup returns CDR1 SGHNT and CDR2 YYREEE (reference sequence). The CDR3 coding sequence is TGTGCCTACATCTCTCGGGATTCACCCCTCCACTTT. Protein product: CAYISRDSPLHF.

V gene TRBV27 combines with J gene TRBJ1-1; maybe TRBD1 (6 bases). There are 15 residues in the CDR3. Trimming shortened V by 5 bases and J by 1 base, and 14 bases separated the two germline ends. Germline V lookup: CDR1 MNHEY, CDR2 SMNVEV (reference sequence). The CDR3, as DNA: TGTGCCAGCAGTCCATGGAGGGGGTGGAACACTGAAGCTTTCTTT. This gives the protein CASSPWRGWNTEAFF.

This clonotype was seen more than once but under ten times. The V call is TRBV12-3 or TRBV12-4, the J call TRBJ1-6; D is ambiguous. The CDR3 is 17 amino acids. Between the trimmed V and J ends, which lost 7 bases and 2 bases, there was a span of 18 bases. The CDR3 DNA follows: TGTGCCAGCACTCTAAGGCCCCCCGGGACCTATAATTCACCCCTCCACTTT. Protein product: CASTLRPPGTYNSPLHF.

V and J are TRBV30 and TRBJ1-1; 7 nucleotides match TRBD1. V shed 7 bases, J shed 3 bases, and the junction held 8 bases outside the gene matches. The CDR3 covers 13 residues. CDR1 and CDR2 (germline): GTSNPN, SVGIG (reference sequence). The CDR3 nucleotides are TGTGCCTACTCAGGGGGACCGGACACTGAAGCTTTCTTT. Translated: CAYSGGPDTEAFF.

The chain combines TRBV9 with TRBJ2-2, with D possibly TRBD1 on 6 matching bases. Germline V gene sequence: CDR1 SGDLS, CDR2 YYNGEE. This CDR3 comprises 14 residues. Between the trimmed V and J ends, which lost 4 bases and 3 bases, there was a span of 10 bases. The CDR3 bases are TGTGCCAGCAGCCCGAGGGGGTACACCGGGGAGCTGTTTTTT. Amino acids: CASSPRGYTGELFF.

The chain recombines TRBV18 with TRBJ1-6; a weak D match, TRBD1 (6 bases). The CDR3 totals 13 residues. The germline V gene encodes CDR1 KGHSH and CDR2 LQKENI. V dropped 2 bases and J dropped 10 bases, with 9 bases sitting between them. Here the CDR3 reads CASSPTGSSPLHF. CDR3 in DNA: TGTGCCAGCTCACCAACAGGGAGCTCACCCCTCCACTTT.

The chain joins TRBV20-1 to TRBJ2-7, with 9 bases fitting TRBD1. The CDR3 loop spans 13 amino acids. Per the germline V gene, CDR1 is DFQATT and CDR2 is SNEGSKA (reference sequence). With 3 bases clipped from V and 1 base from J, the junction kept 1 base outside the gene matches. The CDR3 sequence is CSASGTGSYEQYF. In DNA form, the CDR3 reads TGCAGTGCTAGCGGGACAGGGTCCTACGAGCAGTACTTC.

This clonotype has just a few counts. V is TRBV30 and J is TRBJ1-5; TRBD1 aligns across 7 bases. Germline V lookup: CDR1 GTSNPN, CDR2 SVGIG (reference sequence). The V and J ends lost 0 bases and 4 bases, in that order; junction bases with no gene match: 6. CDR3 length equals 15 residues. The CDR3 DNA reads TGTGCCTGGAGTGTAGGGGGCTCTGGAAATCAGCCCCAGCATTTT. This codes for CAWSVGGSGNQPQHF.

The chain combines TRBV29-1 with TRBJ1-1, with 7 bases lining up with TRBD1. The CDR3 length is 13 residues. From germline, CDR1 is SQVTM and CDR2 ANQGSEA. V was pared by 6 bases and J by 2 bases, with 6 bases of the junction left unmatched. The CDR3 loop is CSVEGQINTEAFF. DNA of the CDR3: TGCAGCGTCGAGGGACAGATAAACACTGAAGCTTTCTTT.